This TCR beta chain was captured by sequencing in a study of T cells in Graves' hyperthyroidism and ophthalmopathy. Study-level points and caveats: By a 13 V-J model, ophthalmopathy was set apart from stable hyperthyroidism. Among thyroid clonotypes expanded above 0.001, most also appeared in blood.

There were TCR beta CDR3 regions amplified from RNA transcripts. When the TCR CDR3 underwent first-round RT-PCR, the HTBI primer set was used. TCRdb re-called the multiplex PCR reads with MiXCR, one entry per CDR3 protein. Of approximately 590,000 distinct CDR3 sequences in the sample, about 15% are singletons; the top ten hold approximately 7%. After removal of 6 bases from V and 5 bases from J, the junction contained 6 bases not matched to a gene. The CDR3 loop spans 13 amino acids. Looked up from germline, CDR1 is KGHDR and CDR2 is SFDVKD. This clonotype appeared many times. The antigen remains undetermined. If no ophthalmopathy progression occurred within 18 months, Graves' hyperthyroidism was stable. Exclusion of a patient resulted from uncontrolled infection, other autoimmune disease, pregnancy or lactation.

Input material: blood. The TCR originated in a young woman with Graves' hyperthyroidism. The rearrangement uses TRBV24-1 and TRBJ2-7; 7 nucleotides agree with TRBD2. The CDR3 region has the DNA TGTGCCACCAGTTCGGGGGGAGGTGACGAGCAGTACTTC. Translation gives CATSSGGGDEQYF.